These 11 T cell receptor beta chains were sequenced from one sample in a study of cytomegalovirus exposure and HLA in healthy donors. The study ran its PCR with 60 Vbeta and 13 Jbeta primers. Data came from immunoSEQ multiplex PCR; TCRdb stores just in-frame clones and leaves some out. The data contain 150,000 to 200,000 clones, 77% of them singletons. Material for sequencing was PBMCs. These receptors all stem from a man younger than 45 in good health and CMV-seropositive.

This chain joins TRBV5-4 and TRBJ2-7, with 11 bases matching TRBD2. V dropped 2 bases and J dropped 6; count of bases not matched to a gene: 4. Germline CDR1 is SGHNT and CDR2 is YYREEE (reference sequence). The CDR3 sequence is 14 residues long. The CDR3 DNA is TGTGCCAGCAGCTTTCGACTAGCGGGGTCCGAGCAGTACTTC. As protein: CASSFRLAGSEQYF.

The chain recombines TRBV4-1 with TRBJ2-4; perhaps TRBD2 as D (5 bases). Germline values: CDR1 MGHRA, CDR2 YSYEKL. This CDR3 region has 14 residues. The ends were cut back, 3 bases at V and 8 bases at J, with 14 bases in the middle. The CDR3 bases are TGCGCCAGCAGCCATCATGGCCAGGAGGACATTCAGTACTTC. This encodes CASSHHGQEDIQYF.

The rearrangement joins TRBV7-2 to TRBJ2-7, with D possibly TRBD2 on 5 matching bases. V gave up 4 bases and J gave up 6 bases, with 13 bases separating them. The CDR3 extends over 13 amino acids. Germline-derived CDR1 and CDR2 are SGHTA and FQGNSA. In nucleotides, the CDR3 is TGTGCCAGCAGCTACGGGGTCTCTCGCGAGCAGTACTTC. It yields the protein CASSYGVSREQYF.

The chain has TRBV28 and TRBJ1-5; D perhaps matches TRBD1 (5 bases). V lost 5 bases and J lost 0, with 23 bases in between. Germline V gives CDR1 MDHEN, CDR2 SYDVKM. CDR3 length equals 19 residues. The CDR3 DNA reads TGTGCCAGCAGTCCCCTGTCGGTGCGGGACTCTTATAGCAATCAGCCCCAGCATTTT. This codes for CASSPLSVRDSYSNQPQHF.

The chain uses TRBV20-1 and TRBJ2-7; D remains ambiguous. Germline V gives CDR1 DFQATT, CDR2 SNEGSKA (reference sequence). V lost 3 bases, J lost 7 bases, and 7 bases lay in between. The CDR3 is 10 residues long. CDR3 nucleotide sequence: TGCAGTGCTAGGGTCGGGGAGCAGTACTTC. This translates into CSARVGEQYF.

The chain recombines TRBV29-1 with TRBJ2-1; 11 positions agree with TRBD2. Germline-derived CDR1 and CDR2 are SQVTM and ANQGSEA. The CDR3 contains 16 residues. J was trimmed by 5 bases and V by 1 base; bases with no gene match: 7. The CDR3 spells CSVEGSGTSGNNEQFF. CDR3 nucleotides: TGCAGCGTTGAAGGTAGCGGGACTAGCGGCAACAATGAGCAGTTCTTC.

This clone has just one count. V usage is TRBV9 and J usage is TRBJ1-1; D might be TRBD1 (5 bases). CDR1 is SGDLS and CDR2 is YYNGEE in the germline V gene. The CDR3 totals 15 residues. Trimming shortened V by 4 bases and J by 0 bases, and 13 bases separated the two germline ends. The DNA for the CDR3 is TGTGCCAGCAGCCCCCTCAGGGTGTTGAACACTGAAGCTTTCTTT. Translated, it gives CASSPLRVLNTEAFF.

This sequence joins TRBV27 and TRBJ2-7; 7 bases fit TRBD1. Germline V gives CDR1 MNHEY, CDR2 SMNVEV (reference sequence). The trim removed 6 bases at V and 7 bases at J, leaving 9 bases unmatched. The CDR3 runs 13 residues. CDR3 in amino acids: CASSQTGFGEQYF. CDR3 DNA sequence: TGTGCCAGCAGCCAGACAGGGTTCGGAGAGCAGTACTTC.

The CDR3 sequence: CAISESQRLSGYGYTF. The CDR3 DNA is TGTGCCATCAGTGAGTCGCAGAGACTTTCGGGCTATGGCTACACCTTC. V gene TRBV10-3 combines with J gene TRBJ1-2; D gene unclear. V was trimmed by 0 bases and J by 4 bases, leaving 15 bases between them. This CDR3 comprises 16 residues. Germline CDR1 and CDR2: ENHRY and SYGVKD.

The gene calls are TRBV5-1 and TRBJ2-2, with TRBD2 identical over 8 bases. The CDR3 loop spans 16 amino acids. Germline V CDR1 and CDR2: SGHRS, YFSETQ. Losses at the gene ends were 2 bases for V and 0 bases for J; bases not matched to a gene: 3. The CDR3 DNA sequence: TGCGCCAGCAGCTTCGGGACTAGGGCGAACACCGGGGAGCTGTTTTTT. Encoded protein: CASSFGTRANTGELFF.

The chain combines TRBV28 with TRBJ1-2; TRBD1 matches 7 bases. The CDR3 sequence is 14 residues long. CDR1 and CDR2 (germline): MDHEN, SYDVKM. The junction had 6 bases not matched to a gene; V was cut back by 2 bases and J by 6 bases. CDR3 DNA sequence: TGTGCCAGCAGTTTAGTGGGAACAGGGGATGGCTACACCTTC. Encoded protein: CASSLVGTGDGYTF.